This TCR beta chain stems from a study of T cells in Graves' hyperthyroidism and ophthalmopathy. Amplification of TCR beta CDR3 regions used RNA as the template. With the HTBI primer set, the TCR CDR3 went through a first round of RT-PCR. MiXCR, applied by TCRdb to the multiplex PCR reads, yields one record per CDR3 protein. The sample lists about 210,000 distinct CDR3 sequences, 17% occurring once. This clonotype was sampled from a man aged 50 to 59 with Graves' hyperthyroidism. Input material: blood.

The CDR3 sequence: CASSIGLADELFF. For the CDR3, the DNA is TGTGCCAGTAGTATCGGGCTAGCGGACGAGCTGTTTTTT. The J gene is TRBJ2-2, the V gene TRBV19; 7 bases fit TRBD2. The CDR3 covers 13 residues. J lost 11 bases, V lost 3 bases, and 6 bases had no gene match. Germline CDR1 and CDR2: LNHDA and SQIVND (reference sequence).